This T cell receptor beta chain was sequenced in a study of blood T cell repertoires in COVID-19. Study-level background: COVID-19 samples collected from the United States, Italy and Spain covered acute and convalescent phases.

Participants classified as exposed had met a COVID-19 case within 2 weeks before study entry. Profiling relied on immunoSEQ multiplex PCR, and the TCRdb table lists in-frame clones only, not all of them. This sample has 350,000 to 450,000 clones; roughly 90% occur once, and the top ten carry approximately 1.3%. Source material: PBMCs or T cells enriched from blood (not recorded which). This TCR was recovered from a woman between 18 and 29 years old who had been exposed to COVID-19.

CDR3 sequence: CASSRTGTSYEQYF. The CDR3 DNA is TGCGCCAGCAGCCGGACAGGGACGTCCTACGAGCAGTACTTC. The chain couples TRBV5-1 to TRBJ2-7, with TRBD1 matching over 8 bases. The CDR3 covers 14 residues. V dropped 4 bases and J dropped 1; count of bases not matched to a gene: 4. Per germline, CDR1 SGHRS and CDR2 YFSETQ.